One and the same sample provided the 30 T cell receptor beta chains below, sequenced in a study of blood T cell repertoires in COVID-19. Repertoires were generated with immunoSEQ multiplex PCR, while TCRdb's copy carries only in-frame clones and drops some. Counted here are about 180,000 clones, more than 85% occurring once; the ten biggest clones make up less than 3.5%. The sequencing sample was made of peripheral blood. Receptors were obtained from a woman aged 25 to 45 with active or convalescent COVID-19.

This chain links TRBV15 with TRBJ1-2, with D tentatively TRBD1 (5 bases). Trimming removed 1 base at V and 2 bases at J, with 14 bases between. CDR3 length: 16 residues. Germline V gene data show CDR1 as LNHNV and CDR2 as YYDKDF (reference sequence). CDR3 in amino acids: CATSRVPGNRNYGYTF. The DNA for the CDR3 is TGTGCCACCAGCAGAGTCCCAGGGAATAGGAACTATGGCTACACCTTC.

V and J are TRBV5-4 and TRBJ1-5, with TRBD1 as a possible D gene (6 bases). The length of the CDR3 is 13 residues. CDR1 is SGHNT and CDR2 is YYREEE in the germline V gene (reference sequence). V dropped 1 base and J dropped 6 bases, with 8 bases sitting between them. The CDR3 coding sequence is TGTGCCAGCAGCTTGCAGGGGTTTCAGCCCCAGCATTTT. Translation: CASSLQGFQPQHF.

V is TRBV30 and J is TRBJ1-6; 11 positions match TRBD1. The trim removed 6 bases at V and 10 bases at J, leaving 8 bases unmatched. The length of the CDR3 is 14 residues. CDR1 is GTSNPN and CDR2 is SVGIG in the germline V gene (reference sequence). In DNA form, the CDR3 reads TGTGCCTGCCTGTGGACAGGGGGCCCGTCACCCCTCCACTTT. It yields the protein CACLWTGGPSPLHF.

The chain carries TRBV12-3 or TRBV12-4 and TRBJ1-5; 7 bases match TRBD1. The V and J ends lost 7 bases and 4 bases, in that order; junction bases with no gene match: 4. This CDR3 has 13 residues. The CDR3 reads CASNGQVNQPQHF. CDR3 nucleotides: TGTGCCAGCAACGGACAGGTTAATCAGCCCCAGCATTTT.

V and J are TRBV6-5 and TRBJ1-1, with a possible D match to TRBD1 (6 bases). The CDR3 spans 14 residues. Germline values: CDR1 MNHEY, CDR2 SVGAGI. The ends were cut back, 6 bases at V and 3 bases at J, with 14 bases in the middle. The CDR3 DNA follows: TGTGCCAGCAGGAAGAGGGCAGGGGACACTGAAGCTTTCTTT. Amino acid sequence: CASRKRAGDTEAFF.

The V and J genes are TRBV28 and TRBJ1-5, with unresolved D. Trimming shortened V by 4 bases and J by 2 bases, and 9 bases separated the two germline ends. CDR1 and CDR2 from the germline V gene are MDHEN and SYDVKM. The CDR3 runs 14 residues. The CDR3 region is CASSWMGGNQPQHF. CDR3 nucleotides: TGTGCCAGCAGTTGGATGGGCGGCAATCAGCCCCAGCATTTT.

V usage is TRBV28 and J usage is TRBJ1-2; no reliable D call. The CDR3 consists of 13 residues. Per germline, CDR1 MDHEN and CDR2 SYDVKM. V lost 6 bases to trimming and J lost 2 bases, with 10 bases between them. CDR3 in DNA: TGTGCCAGCAGGTTAACGGGGAACTATGGCTACACCTTC. Its protein is CASRLTGNYGYTF.

The V gene is TRBV7-2, the J gene TRBJ1-2; 9 positions match TRBD1. Trimming cost V 5 bases and J 8 bases; bases outside gene matches: 15. CDR1 is SGHTA and CDR2 is FQGNSA in the germline V gene. This CDR3 comprises 16 residues. CDR3 protein: CASSKLGQGGVGGYTF. CDR3 nucleotide sequence: TGTGCCAGCAGCAAACTGGGACAGGGAGGTGTTGGGGGCTACACCTTC.

The chain couples TRBV2 to TRBJ1-4; tentatively, D is TRBD1 (6 bases). Germline CDR1 SNHLY, CDR2 FYNNEI. The CDR3 consists of 15 residues. V dropped 3 bases and J dropped 7 bases, with 15 bases sitting between them. CDR3 DNA: TGTGCCAGCAGTGAGCGGACAGTTGAGTCTGAAAAACTGTTTTTT. This translates into CASSERTVESEKLFF.

This chain connects TRBV11-2 to TRBJ2-1, with 7 bases identical to TRBD1. Unmatched junction bases numbered 6, after V lost 3 bases and J lost 10 bases. Germline V lookup: CDR1 SGHAT, CDR2 FQNNGV. The CDR3 extends over 13 amino acids. The CDR3 is CASSLEQGTEQFF. CDR3 DNA: TGTGCCAGCAGCTTGGAACAGGGGACCGAGCAGTTCTTC.

V and J are TRBV10-3 and TRBJ1-1; unclear D gene. The V end lost 3 bases, the J end lost 6 bases, and 20 bases lay between the germline ends. Per germline, CDR1 ENHRY and CDR2 SYGVKD. CDR3 length: 16 residues. CDR3 sequence: CAISDAHNGISAEAFF. DNA for the CDR3: TGTGCCATCAGTGACGCTCACAACGGGATAAGCGCTGAAGCTTTCTTT.

This clone has only a few counts. The chain couples TRBV5-6 to TRBJ1-5; TRBD1 is a possible D gene (6 bases). Germline CDR1 and CDR2: SGHDT and YYEEEE. The CDR3 contains 14 residues. V lost 0 bases to trimming and J lost 4 bases, with 8 bases between them. CDR3 sequence reads: CASSLAQGNQPQHF. The CDR3 bases are TGTGCCAGCAGCTTGGCTCAGGGGAATCAGCCCCAGCATTTT. Full variable domain (outside the CDR3, taken from reference TRBV5-6 and TRBJ1-5): DAGVTQSPTHLIKTRGQQVTLRCSPKSGHDTVSWYQQALGQGPQFIFQYYEEEERQRGNFPDRFSGHQFPNYSSELNVNALLLGDSALYLCASSLAQGNQPQHFGDGTRLSIL.

In DNA form, the CDR3 reads TGTGCCAGCAGGGGACAGTACCCCTACGAGCAGTACTTC. Amino acids: CASRGQYPYEQYF. J is TRBJ2-7 and V is TRBV2, with 7 bases fitting TRBD1. Trimming removed 6 bases from V and 2 bases from J; junction bases left unmatched: 4. In germline, CDR1 is SNHLY, CDR2 FYNNEI. The CDR3 totals 13 residues.

The chain links TRBV28 to TRBJ2-7; D perhaps matches TRBD2 (6 bases). There are 18 residues in the CDR3. V lost 2 bases to trimming and J lost 3 bases, with 23 bases between them. Germline V gives CDR1 MDHEN, CDR2 SYDVKM. CDR3 residues: CASSLTPPRGGIGYEQYF. CDR3 nucleotide sequence: TGTGCCAGCAGTTTAACTCCCCCTCGGGGCGGGATCGGCTACGAGCAGTACTTC.

A single count supports this clone. The rearrangement uses TRBV18 and TRBJ2-4; D possibly corresponds to TRBD1 (6 bases). The CDR3 is 17 amino acids. Germline V lookup: CDR1 KGHSH, CDR2 LQKENI. Trimming pared 0 bases from V and 0 bases from J, leaving 12 bases between. CDR3 amino acids: CASSPPMGALAKNIQYF. CDR3 nucleotide sequence: TGTGCCAGCTCACCACCCATGGGGGCTCTAGCCAAAAACATTCAGTACTTC.

This clone was recorded once. The rearrangement uses TRBV27 and TRBJ1-5; 8 bases are a match to TRBD1. The CDR3 covers 16 residues. Germline V lookup: CDR1 MNHEY, CDR2 SMNVEV (reference sequence). The J segment lost 6 bases and the V segment lost 5 bases, leaving 12 bases of the junction unmatched. Written as DNA, the CDR3 is TGTGCCAGCAGTCCTTACTTGACAGGGGTATTTCAGCCCCAGCATTTT. Its protein is CASSPYLTGVFQPQHF.

This chain uses TRBV10-2 with TRBJ1-2; TRBD1 is a possible D gene (6 bases). The V and J ends lost 3 bases and 4 bases respectively, with 12 bases between them. CDR3 size: 14 residues. CDR1 is WSHSY, CDR2 SAAADI, per germline. The CDR3 loop is CASSDTQGGYGYTF. Written as DNA, the CDR3 is TGCGCCAGCAGTGACACACAGGGTGGCTATGGCTACACCTTC.

In this sample, this clone turned up once. J is TRBJ1-2 and V is TRBV5-4; D call uncertain. V shed 3 bases and J shed 6 bases, with 18 bases lying between them. This CDR3 spans 15 amino acids. Per the germline V gene, CDR1 is SGHNT and CDR2 is YYREEE (reference sequence). The CDR3 nucleotides read TGTGCCAGCAGCTCCCCGGGAGGGTACGTGGATGGCTACACCTTC. Its translation is CASSSPGGYVDGYTF.

The chain combines TRBV6-1 with TRBJ1-1; D is uncertain. Between the trimmed V and J ends, which lost 3 bases and 5 bases, there was a span of 13 bases. From germline, CDR1 is MNHNS and CDR2 SASEGT. The CDR3 has 14 residues. The CDR3 loop reads CASSEVGRKTEAFF. Written as DNA, the CDR3 is TGTGCCAGCAGTGAGGTAGGGAGGAAGACTGAAGCTTTCTTT.

The chain combines TRBV10-3 with TRBJ1-4, with D possibly TRBD1 on 6 matching bases. The CDR3 is 16 residues long. CDR1 is ENHRY and CDR2 is SYGVKD in the germline V gene. V was shortened by 5 bases and J by 3 bases, with 16 bases between the two germline ends. The CDR3 protein is CAISPSGDTSNEKLFF. The CDR3 bases are TGTGCCATCAGTCCCAGCGGGGACACGTCTAATGAAAAACTGTTTTTT.

The chain recombines TRBV7-9 with TRBJ1-1, with D perhaps TRBD1 (5 bases). The V end lost 5 bases, the J end lost 5 bases, and 18 bases lay between the germline ends. The CDR3 contains 15 residues. Germline V gene data show CDR1 as SEHNR and CDR2 as FQNEAQ (reference sequence). As DNA, the CDR3 is TGTGCCAGCAGCCACGACAGCAGCAGCGGGACTGAAGCTTTCTTT. Protein sequence: CASSHDSSSGTEAFF.

The rearrangement links TRBV21-1 to TRBJ2-1; the table's D call TRBD1 went unverified against the DNA. TRBV21-1 is a documented pseudogene. This CDR3 region has 12 residues. The CDR3 loop is CASSKQGNEQFF. The CDR3 DNA reads as TGTGCCAGCAGCAAACAGGGCAATGAGCAGTTCTTC.

This chain links TRBV5-6 with TRBJ1-5; possibly TRBD1 for D (6 bases). V was trimmed by 4 bases and J by 3 bases, leaving 14 bases between them. The CDR3 is 15 residues long. Looked up from germline, CDR1 is SGHDT and CDR2 is YYEEEE. CDR3 amino acids: CASSRLGGVNQPQHF. The CDR3, as DNA: TGTGCCAGCAGCCGCCTAGGGGGGGTCAATCAGCCCCAGCATTTT.

The chain carries TRBV6-5 and TRBJ1-3, with D hard to call. Germline V gene data show CDR1 as MNHEY and CDR2 as SVGAGI. This CDR3 comprises 13 residues. V was shortened by 0 bases and J by 14 bases, with 14 bases between the two germline ends. DNA of the CDR3: TGTGCCAGCAGTTACTCAAACGACTCCCCACTATATTTT. Its translation is CASSYSNDSPLYF.

This clone was counted a few times. The genes are TRBV2 and TRBJ2-3; maybe TRBD2 (5 bases). The CDR3 consists of 12 residues. Trimming left V 11 bases short and J 1 base short, with 10 bases between. Germline CDR1 reads SNHLY; CDR2 reads FYNNEI. The CDR3, as DNA: TGTGCCGGGAGAGGAGGCACAGATACGCAGTATTTT. Amino acid sequence: CAGRGGTDTQYF.

The chain is built from TRBV7-8 and TRBJ1-5, with unresolved D. Germline V lookup: CDR1 SGHVS, CDR2 FQNEAQ. Trimming shortened V by 3 bases and J by 0 bases, and 9 bases separated the two germline ends. The CDR3 spans 15 residues. Here the CDR3 DNA reads TGTGCCAGCAGCTTTGTCCCCTTTAGCAATCAGCCCCAGCATTTT. Amino acids: CASSFVPFSNQPQHF.

V is TRBV30 and J is TRBJ1-1, with D perhaps matching TRBD1 (6 bases). The germline CDR1 and CDR2 sequences are GTSNPN and SVGIG (reference sequence). The ends were cut back, 5 bases at V and 3 bases at J, with 13 bases in the middle. This CDR3 contains 13 residues. DNA of the CDR3: TGTGCCTGGGCCGACAGGTGGGACACTGAAGCTTTCTTT. Amino acids: CAWADRWDTEAFF. The full variable domain, its missing parts supplied by reference TRBV30 and TRBJ1-1, is SQTIHQWPATLVQPVGSPLSLECTVEGTSNPNLYWYRQAAGRGLQLLFYSVGIGQISSEVPQNLSASRPQDRQFILSSKKLLLSDSGFYLCAWADRWDTEAFFGQGTRLTVV.

This clone was counted a few times. The chain couples TRBV19 to TRBJ1-5; 7 positions agree with TRBD1. V gave up 5 bases and J gave up 4 bases; unmatched junction bases: 5. The CDR3 totals 14 residues. CDR1 is LNHDA and CDR2 is SQIVND in the germline V gene (reference sequence). The chain's CDR3 is CASSPDRVNQPQHF. As DNA, the CDR3 is TGTGCCAGTAGTCCTGACAGGGTGAATCAGCCCCAGCATTTT.

This clone occurred once. The chain combines TRBV11-2 with TRBJ2-5; D gene uncertain. CDR1 SGHAT and CDR2 FQNNGV come from the germline V gene. The CDR3 length is 16 residues. The V end lost 5 bases, the J end lost 0 bases, and 16 bases lay between the germline ends. CDR3 coding DNA: TGTGCCAGCAGCCCAATCACCACAGCCTACCAAGAGACCCAGTACTTC. It is translated as CASSPITTAYQETQYF.

The V gene is TRBV28, the J gene TRBJ2-3; D perhaps matches TRBD2 (7 bases). Germline loops: CDR1 MDHEN, CDR2 SYDVKM. V lost 2 bases, J lost 2 bases, and 29 bases lay in between. This CDR3 region has 21 residues. The CDR3 reads CASSLAGVGGGRGGDTDTQYF. The CDR3, as DNA: TGTGCCAGCAGTTTAGCCGGCGTTGGTGGCGGGAGAGGGGGGGACACAGATACGCAGTATTTT.